This TCR beta chain emerged from a study of cytomegalovirus exposure and HLA in healthy donors. Whole-study context: The platform used for the 120 or so validation repertoires matched that of the 666 first-cohort repertoires, a later analysis reported.

With regard to this clone: The antigen is unknown.

This CDR3 comprises 16 residues. Trimming cost V 5 bases and J 0 bases; bases outside gene matches: 9. Germline CDR1 is LGHNA and CDR2 is YSLEER. This table comes from immunoSEQ multiplex PCR, and its TCRdb copy is limited to in-frame clones, with some not included. This sample carries under 75,000 clones, 85% of them seen once, and the ten largest clones take 2.5% to 3%. Study-level results: Associated with cytomegalovirus, according to the listing, were some 150 TCR beta chains. Many donors carried some public TCRs, although rarity characterized most TCR sequences.

The sequenced sample was PBMCs. The chain has TRBV4-3 and TRBJ1-2; 7 bases align to TRBD1. This sequence was found in a man aged 25-45 years in good health and CMV-seronegative. Here the CDR3 DNA reads TGCGCCAGCAGCTACGGGACAGAGATTTCTAACTATGGCTACACCTTC. Its protein product is CASSYGTEISNYGYTF.